Each of the 10 T cell receptor beta chains below was sequenced from the same sample in a study of regulatory T cells in long-lasting Graves disease. Specified time point: newly diagnosed GD, antithyroid drugs for less than 3 months. Scientists built the TCR library using RNA that was extracted from PBMCs. Arm-PCR with iRepertoire HTBI primers amplified the CDR3 regions for these TCR beta libraries. From the multiplex PCR reads, TCRdb called clonotypes with MiXCR, one entry per CDR3 protein. This sample has about 400,000 distinct CDR3 sequences, with roughly 15% found just once. The sample was also reused in another study, on T cells in Graves' hyperthyroidism and ophthalmopathy.

Material: peripheral blood mononuclear cells (PBMCs), obtained at new diagnosis, from a patient treated with antithyroid drugs. These receptors came from a woman under 30 with Graves disease.

This clonotype appeared a few times. This sequence joins TRBV28 and TRBJ2-1; 8 positions agree with TRBD2. The length of the CDR3 is 15 residues. Losses at the gene ends were 3 bases for V and 6 bases for J; bases not matched to a gene: 7. The germline gives CDR1 MDHEN, CDR2 SYDVKM. Here the CDR3 reads CASSFFGGGPNEQFF. The CDR3, as DNA: TGTGCCAGCAGTTTTTTCGGGGGGGGGCCCAATGAGCAGTTCTTC.

This clonotype was picked up many times. The rearrangement uses TRBV3-1 and TRBJ2-1, with 7 bases lining up with TRBD2. The germline V gene encodes CDR1 LGHDT and CDR2 YNNKEL (reference sequence). J lost 7 bases, V lost 1 base, and 7 bases had no gene match. The CDR3 runs 15 residues. In nucleotides, the CDR3 is TGTGCCAGCAGCCAAGGCATTAGCGGGTTTAATGAGCAGTTCTTC. It is translated as CASSQGISGFNEQFF.

This clonotype was detected many times. This sequence joins TRBV5-4 and TRBJ2-7, with 9 bases identical to TRBD1. V lost 5 bases to trimming and J lost 3 bases; unmatched junction nucleotides: 9. The CDR3 extends over 15 amino acids. Germline-derived CDR1 and CDR2 are SGHNT and YYREEE (reference sequence). This CDR3 is CASSTERTGVYEQYF. CDR3 nucleotide sequence: TGTGCCAGCAGTACCGAGCGGACAGGGGTCTACGAGCAGTACTTC.

This clonotype was recorded many times. This chain connects TRBV11-3 to TRBJ2-1, with TRBD2 matching over 12 bases. Trimming took 4 bases from V and 6 from J; bases not matched to a gene: 4. CDR1 and CDR2 from the germline V gene are SGHNT and YENEEA. CDR3 length: 15 amino acids. The CDR3 here is CASSWTSGTPNEQFF. The CDR3 coding sequence is TGTGCCAGCAGCTGGACTAGCGGGACCCCCAATGAGCAGTTCTTC.

The chain recombines TRBV6-1 with TRBJ2-7; 10 bases match TRBD2. V lost 6 bases to trimming and J lost 0 bases; unmatched junction nucleotides: 14. Looked up from germline, CDR1 is MNHNS and CDR2 is SASEGT. The CDR3 extends over 18 amino acids. The CDR3 loop reads CASSPRVSGGLSSYEQYF. The DNA of the CDR3 is TGTGCCAGCAGCCCTAGGGTTAGCGGGGGGCTGAGCTCCTACGAGCAGTACTTC.

This clonotype was seen only a few times. This rearrangement joins TRBV29-1 to TRBJ2-3; 7 bases map to TRBD2. This CDR3 is built from 15 residues. Germline V gives CDR1 SQVTM, CDR2 ANQGSEA. V lost 3 bases and J lost 2; bases outside the gene matches: 8. The CDR3 loop reads CSVDLRETNTDTQYF. Written as DNA, the CDR3 is TGCAGCGTTGACTTGCGGGAGACCAACACAGATACGCAGTATTTT.

The table lists this clonotype with many counts. The genes are TRBV2 and TRBJ2-3, with 7 bases that match TRBD1. The CDR3 is 15 residues long. V was clipped by 8 bases and J by 0 bases; unmatched bases: 8. Germline V gene data show CDR1 as SNHLY and CDR2 as FYNNEI. The CDR3 DNA follows: TGTGCCAGCCAGGACAGGACCTCTAGCACAGATACGCAGTATTTT. Its translation: CASQDRTSSTDTQYF. The complete variable domain, with remaining parts taken from reference TRBV2 and TRBJ2-3, reads EPEVTQTPSHQVTQMGQEVILRCVPISNHLYFYWYRQILGQKVEFLVSFYNNEISEKSEIFDDQFSVERPDGSNFTLKIRSTKLEDSAMYFCASQDRTSSTDTQYFGPGTRLTVL.

This rearrangement joins TRBV28 to TRBJ2-1, with a weak D call TRBD2 (5 bases). Germline V gene lookup returns CDR1 MDHEN and CDR2 SYDVKM. The CDR3 totals 14 residues. Trimming cost V 5 bases and J 2 bases, with 10 bases left between them. The CDR3 loop is CASSNGVTYNEQFF. The DNA for the CDR3 is TGTGCCAGCAGTAACGGGGTGACCTACAATGAGCAGTTCTTC.

There are a few counts of this clonotype. V and J are TRBV6-1 and TRBJ1-5, with 10 bases lining up with TRBD1. The V and J ends lost 5 bases and 5 bases, in that order; junction bases with no gene match: 6. CDR3 length: 15 amino acids. Germline V gene lookup returns CDR1 MNHNS and CDR2 SASEGT. The CDR3 DNA follows: TGTGCCAGCAGTCCCGACAGGGGGCTTTATCAGCCCCAGCATTTT. The encoded protein is CASSPDRGLYQPQHF.

This clonotype was seen a handful of times. A read error may produce the germline difference seen at one junction end. This sequence joins TRBV12-3 or TRBV12-4 and TRBJ2-2; TRBD1 or TRBD2 may be the D gene (5 bases each). The CDR3 sequence is 15 residues long. The CDR3 nucleotides read TGTGCCAGCAGGGGGCGGCAGGGAGTAAACGGGGACCTGTTTTTT. It specifies CASRGRQGVNGDLFF.